This T cell receptor (beta chain) was documented in a study of T cells in Graves' hyperthyroidism and ophthalmopathy. V lost 1 base to trimming and J lost 6 bases, with 19 bases between them. The CDR3 spans 16 residues. Germline V gene data show CDR1 as SGHTA and CDR2 as FQGNSA. Diagnoses were established using clinical symptoms, serum thyroxine and TRAb, thyroid ultrasound and orbital computed tomography. From less than 13 ml of fresh peripheral blood, PBMCs were isolated. The count of this clonotype is one. Amplification targeted TCR beta CDR3 regions from RNA transcripts. The study used the HTBI primer set for a first-round RT-PCR of the TCR CDR3. From the multiplex PCR reads, TCRdb called clonotypes with MiXCR, one entry per CDR3 protein. The sample holds about 59,000 distinct CDR3 sequences; roughly half are singletons and the top ten take about 3.6%.

The receptor was derived from a woman aged 60-70 years with Graves' ophthalmopathy. Sequencing was performed on blood. The chain links TRBV7-2 to TRBJ2-7, with D perhaps given as TRBD1 or TRBD2 (7 bases each). CDR3 nucleotide sequence: TGTGCCAGCAGCTTAGGGGGGGGACAGCAATGCTGCGAGCAGTACTTC. It is translated as CASSLGGGQQCCEQYF. Full variable domain (remainder filled in from reference TRBV7-2 and TRBJ2-7): GAGVSQSPSNKVTEKGKDVELRCDPISGHTALYWYRQSLGQGLEFLIYFQGNSAPDKSGLPSDRFSAERTGGSVSTLTIQRTQQEDSAVYLCASSLGGGQQCCEQYFGPGTRLTVT.